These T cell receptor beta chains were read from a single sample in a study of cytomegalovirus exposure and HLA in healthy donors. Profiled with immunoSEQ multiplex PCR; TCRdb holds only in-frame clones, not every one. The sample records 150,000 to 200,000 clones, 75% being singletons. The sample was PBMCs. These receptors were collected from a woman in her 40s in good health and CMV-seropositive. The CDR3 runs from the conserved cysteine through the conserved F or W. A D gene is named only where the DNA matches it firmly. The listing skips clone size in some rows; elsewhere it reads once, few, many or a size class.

CDR3 protein: CASSAYRGSDTQYF; V gene: TRBV28; clone size: few; J gene: TRBJ2-3; D gene: TRBD1
CDR3 protein: CASSRGLFQGPGNTIYF; V gene: TRBV7-2; clone size: once; J gene: TRBJ1-3; D gene: .
CDR3 protein: CASRAQGSGANVLTF; V gene: TRBV19; clone size: .; J gene: TRBJ2-6; D gene: .
CDR3 protein: CASSLAGGMRVYEQYF; V gene: TRBV5-1; clone size: .; J gene: .; D gene: .
CDR3 protein: CASSRLAGDVDTQYF; V gene: TRBV7-2; clone size: .; J gene: TRBJ2-3; D gene: TRBD2
CDR3 protein: CSIPDRGYGYTF; V gene: TRBV29-1; clone size: .; J gene: TRBJ1-2; D gene: .
CDR3 protein: CASSGGGRGNQPQHF; V gene: TRBV19; clone size: .; J gene: TRBJ1-5; D gene: TRBD1
CDR3 protein: CASSVIDSGRVNEQFF; V gene: TRBV9; clone size: .; J gene: TRBJ2-1; D gene: TRBD2
CDR3 protein: CASSFLQGATETQYF; V gene: TRBV7-9; clone size: .; J gene: TRBJ2-5; D gene: TRBD1
CDR3 protein: CAISERQGSRGNQPQHF; V gene: TRBV10-3; clone size: .; J gene: TRBJ1-5; D gene: TRBD1
CDR3 protein: CASSRTGFYEQYF; V gene: TRBV6-1; clone size: .; J gene: .; D gene: TRBD1
CDR3 protein: CASARQNTDTQYF; V gene: TRBV19; clone size: .; J gene: TRBJ2-3; D gene: .
CDR3 protein: CASSLAGVAETQYF; V gene: TRBV5-6; clone size: .; J gene: TRBJ2-5; D gene: .
CDR3 protein: CASSKTGNAGELFF; V gene: TRBV5-4; clone size: .; J gene: TRBJ2-2; D gene: .
CDR3 protein: CASSPYRTGSSGYTF; V gene: TRBV14; clone size: .; J gene: TRBJ1-2; D gene: TRBD1
CDR3 protein: CASRPAGGTYEQYF; V gene: TRBV11-2; clone size: .; J gene: TRBJ2-7; D gene: TRBD2
CDR3 protein: CASSWVTGYEQYF; V gene: TRBV5-1; clone size: .; J gene: .; D gene: .
CDR3 protein: CASSLEVLGGTYEQYF; V gene: TRBV7-9; clone size: .; J gene: TRBJ2-7; D gene: .
CDR3 protein: CASSPEQEETQYF; V gene: TRBV18; clone size: .; J gene: TRBJ2-5; D gene: .
CDR3 protein: CASSLGDRSQSYEQYF; V gene: TRBV7-2; clone size: .; J gene: TRBJ2-7; D gene: .
CDR3 protein: CASSLGTGGGETQYF; V gene: TRBV28; clone size: .; J gene: TRBJ2-5; D gene: TRBD1
CDR3 protein: CASGLSQGGINYGYTF; V gene: TRBV12-5; clone size: .; J gene: TRBJ1-2; D gene: TRBD1
CDR3 protein: CASGLAPNNEQFF; V gene: TRBV19; clone size: .; J gene: TRBJ2-1; D gene: TRBD2
CDR3 protein: CAWSWGVRRYGEQFF; V gene: TRBV30; clone size: .; J gene: TRBJ2-1; D gene: .
CDR3 protein: CATSRDQGMNTEAFF; V gene: TRBV15; clone size: .; J gene: TRBJ1-1; D gene: .
CDR3 protein: CASSPRDILGNQPQHF; V gene: TRBV28; clone size: .; J gene: TRBJ1-5; D gene: .
CDR3 protein: CASSLQTGSVETRYF; V gene: TRBV18; clone size: .; J gene: TRBJ2-5; D gene: .
CDR3 protein: CAWSVTGSNQPQHF; V gene: TRBV30; clone size: few; J gene: TRBJ1-5; D gene: TRBD1
CDR3 protein: CASSPSTLGVTYGYTF; V gene: TRBV18; clone size: few; J gene: TRBJ1-2; D gene: .
CDR3 protein: CASSFRPSTDTQYF; V gene: TRBV27; clone size: .; J gene: TRBJ2-3; D gene: .
CDR3 protein: CASRDTGFNYGYTF; V gene: TRBV2; clone size: .; J gene: TRBJ1-2; D gene: .
CDR3 protein: CAWSRGLADEQYF; V gene: TRBV30; clone size: .; J gene: TRBJ2-7; D gene: TRBD2
CDR3 protein: CASTPTETLVTGELFF; V gene: TRBV25-1; clone size: .; J gene: TRBJ2-2; D gene: .
CDR3 protein: CASSPITAGGPYEQYF; V gene: TRBV7-2; clone size: .; J gene: TRBJ2-7; D gene: TRBD2
CDR3 protein: CASSTQAGVHTQYF; V gene: TRBV19; clone size: .; J gene: TRBJ2-3; D gene: TRBD2
CDR3 protein: CASSSEGGEGIQYF; V gene: TRBV5-4; clone size: .; J gene: TRBJ2-4; D gene: TRBD2
CDR3 protein: CASSPEEGSGGYTF; V gene: TRBV9; clone size: .; J gene: TRBJ1-2; D gene: .
CDR3 protein: CASYPGHSGANVLTF; V gene: TRBV19; clone size: .; J gene: TRBJ2-6; D gene: .
CDR3 protein: CASRYRGGADEAFF; V gene: TRBV28; clone size: .; J gene: TRBJ1-1; D gene: .
CDR3 protein: CASSPHGELFF; V gene: TRBV7-3; clone size: .; J gene: TRBJ2-2; D gene: .
CDR3 protein: CASSFPPDGLAGVYEQYF; V gene: TRBV28; clone size: .; J gene: TRBJ2-7; D gene: TRBD2
CDR3 protein: CASSLAPQPSGNTEAFF; V gene: TRBV11-2; clone size: .; J gene: TRBJ1-1; D gene: .
CDR3 protein: CASSPGTASQETQYF; V gene: TRBV7-6; clone size: .; J gene: TRBJ2-5; D gene: TRBD1
CDR3 protein: CSVTGGGNTEAFF; V gene: TRBV29-1; clone size: .; J gene: TRBJ1-1; D gene: .
CDR3 protein: CASTKRENGELFF; V gene: TRBV2; clone size: .; J gene: TRBJ2-2; D gene: .
CDR3 protein: CASSQVVSSTDTQYF; V gene: TRBV4-1; clone size: once; J gene: TRBJ2-3; D gene: .